This T cell receptor (beta chain) was obtained from a study of OX40 agonist ivuxolimab in advanced cancers. Across the study: The dose of intravenous ivuxolimab that patients received every 2 weeks ranged from 0.01 to 10 mg/kg. Partial responses were achieved by three patients, one with hepatocellular carcinoma and two with cutaneous melanoma. General observations from the study: Averaging showed that CD8+ T cells had more expanded clones than CD4+ did.

There are 13 residues in the CDR3. Germline V lookup: CDR1 SNHLY, CDR2 FYNNEI. Trimming stripped 6 bases from V and 1 base from J, with 9 bases between. Turning to this clone: Its antigen is not known.

Data came from immunoSEQ multiplex PCR; TCRdb stores just in-frame clones and leaves some out. The repertoire holds 35,000 to 55,000 clones, with 88% as singletons. This clonotype was sampled from an adult with an advanced solid tumor such as melanoma, head and neck, liver or kidney cancer. Sequences were derived from CD4+ or CD8+ T cells sorted from blood, sampled in a trial of the OX40 agonist ivuxolimab. V usage is TRBV2 and J usage is TRBJ1-1; tentatively, D is TRBD1 (5 bases). The CDR3 region is CASRQAQNTEAFF. CDR3 bases: TGTGCCAGCAGACAGGCCCAGAACACTGAAGCTTTCTTT.